The 16 T cell receptor beta chains given below trace back to one sample, sequenced in a study of blood T cell repertoires in COVID-19. The protocol was immunoSEQ multiplex PCR, while the TCRdb copy is restricted to in-frame clones and leaves out a portion. Counted here are more than 75,000 clones, 88% occurring once; the ten biggest clones make up roughly 8.1%. Specimen: peripheral blood. The receptors derive from a woman in her 70s with acute or convalescent COVID-19.

This clone was detected only once. The V gene is TRBV5-6, the J gene TRBJ2-7, with D hard to call. V lost 2 bases to trimming and J lost 2 bases, with 8 bases between them. Germline lookup yields CDR1 SGHDT and CDR2 YYEEEE. CDR3 length: 13 residues. CDR3 loop: CASSFARTYEQYF. CDR3 DNA sequence: TGTGCCAGCAGCTTCGCTAGGACCTACGAGCAGTACTTC.

The chain couples TRBV30 to TRBJ1-2; 10 bases align to TRBD1. The germline CDR1 and CDR2 sequences are GTSNPN and SVGIG (reference sequence). There are 18 residues in the CDR3. V dropped 4 bases and J dropped 0; count of bases not matched to a gene: 14. CDR3 nucleotide sequence: TGTGCCTGGATCCGGACAGGGGGACAGGGAACGCCTAACTATGGCTACACCTTC. Translating it yields CAWIRTGGQGTPNYGYTF.

This clone was observed a few times. The rearrangement uses TRBV28 and TRBJ1-6; 11 bases agree with TRBD1. V lost 3 bases to trimming and J lost 0 bases; unmatched junction nucleotides: 4. This CDR3 comprises 18 residues. Germline V gives CDR1 MDHEN, CDR2 SYDVKM. The CDR3 region is CASSFRTGGSSYNSPLHF. The DNA for the CDR3 is TGTGCCAGCAGTTTCAGGACAGGGGGCAGCTCCTATAATTCACCCCTCCACTTT.

The chain links TRBV10-3 to TRBJ2-5, with D possibly matching TRBD1 (5 bases). Germline-derived CDR1 and CDR2 are ENHRY and SYGVKD. V was clipped by 4 bases and J by 2 bases, with 11 bases between them. CDR3 length: 14 residues. The chain's CDR3 is CAISATREQETQYF. CDR3 coding DNA: TGTGCCATCAGTGCCACCAGGGAACAAGAGACCCAGTACTTC.

The chain joins TRBV9 to TRBJ1-3; TRBD1 matches at 7 bases. From germline, CDR1 is SGDLS and CDR2 YYNGEE. Germline trimming cut 2 bases from V and 1 base from J; bases unmatched to any gene: 9. This CDR3 has 17 amino acids. The CDR3: CASSVFSGRGSGNTIYF. The CDR3 bases are TGTGCCAGCAGCGTCTTCTCCGGCAGGGGGTCTGGAAACACCATATATTTT. Together with reference TRBV9 and TRBJ1-3, the CDR3 gives the full variable domain: DSGVTQTPKHLITATGQRVTLRCSPRSGDLSVYWYQQSLDQGLQFLIQYYNGEERAKGNILERFSAQQFPDLHSELNLSSLELGDSALYFCASSVFSGRGSGNTIYFGEGSWLTVV.

The sample holds one count of this clone. The chain couples TRBV7-9 to TRBJ2-3, with TRBD1 identical over 8 bases. The trim removed 3 bases at V and 4 bases at J, leaving 3 bases unmatched. Germline V gene sequence: CDR1 SEHNR, CDR2 FQNEAQ (reference sequence). This CDR3 has 14 amino acids. The CDR3 nucleotides are TGTGCCAGCAGCTTCGGACAGGGCGCAGATACGCAGTATTTT. This translates into CASSFGQGADTQYF.

The table lists this clone with a count of one. This chain connects TRBV25-1 to TRBJ1-5, with D possibly being TRBD1 (5 bases). The V and J ends lost 3 bases and 5 bases respectively, with 14 bases between them. CDR3 length: 15 residues. The germline V gene encodes CDR1 MGHDK and CDR2 SYGVNS. The CDR3 bases are TGTGCCAGCAGTGATGCGACAGCGAGCGATCAGCCCCAGCATTTT. Its protein is CASSDATASDQPQHF.

This chain uses TRBV28 with TRBJ1-5; D is ambiguous. Germline CDR1 and CDR2: MDHEN and SYDVKM. The CDR3 runs to 12 residues. V gave up 8 bases and J gave up 7 bases, with 12 bases separating them. CDR3 nucleotides: TGTGCCAGCGTGTCGGTAGAACAGCCCCAGCATTTT. Translated: CASVSVEQPQHF.

J is TRBJ2-3 and V is TRBV21-1; the table's D call, TRBD2, was not checked against the DNA. TRBV21-1 is an annotated pseudogene. CDR3 length: 19 amino acids. CDR3 in DNA: TGTGCCAGCAGCAAAGGGACTAGCGGGAGTGGGAGAAGCACAGATACGCAGTATTTT. This encodes CASSKGTSGSGRSTDTQYF.

This chain connects TRBV4-1 to TRBJ1-2, with TRBD1 as a possible D gene (6 bases). This CDR3 has 11 residues. V was shortened by 8 bases and J by 7 bases, with 11 bases between the two germline ends. The germline V gene encodes CDR1 MGHRA and CDR2 YSYEKL. The CDR3 nucleotides are TGCGCCAGCGGTTCAGGGGTTGGCTACACCTTC. As protein: CASGSGVGYTF.

J is TRBJ1-4 and V is TRBV5-1; 11 bases are a match to TRBD1. This CDR3 has 17 amino acids. Losses at the gene ends were 0 bases for V and 3 bases for J; bases not matched to a gene: 4. CDR1 and CDR2 from the germline V gene are SGHRS and YFSETQ. CDR3 sequence reads: CASSLGTGGAANEKLFF. DNA of the CDR3: TGCGCCAGCAGCTTGGGGACAGGGGGCGCGGCTAATGAAAAACTGTTTTTT. Using reference TRBV5-1 and TRBJ1-4 for the parts outside the CDR3, the full variable domain is KAGVTQTPRYLIKTRGQQVTLSCSPISGHRSVSWYQQTPGQGLQFLFEYFSETQRNKGNFPGRFSGRQFSNSRSEMNVSTLELGDSALYLCASSLGTGGAANEKLFFGSGTQLSVL.

The chain combines TRBV6-5 with TRBJ2-1, with 10 bases aligning to TRBD2. The V gene end was trimmed by 4 bases and the J gene end by 1 base; junction bases not matched to a gene: 1. Germline V gene data show CDR1 as MNHEY and CDR2 as SVGAGI. The CDR3 has 15 residues. The chain's CDR3 is CASSSSGRSYNEQFF. The CDR3 DNA sequence: TGTGCCAGCAGTTCTAGCGGGAGATCCTACAATGAGCAGTTCTTC.

This sequence joins TRBV30 and TRBJ1-5, with a tentative D call TRBD1 (6 bases). CDR3 length: 13 amino acids. Germline lookup yields CDR1 GTSNPN and CDR2 SVGIG (reference sequence). The V gene lost 1 base and the J gene lost 6 bases, with 10 bases spanning the gap. CDR3 coding DNA: TGTGCCTGGAGTGCAAGGGGGGGTCAGCCCCAGCATTTT. Its translation is CAWSARGGQPQHF.

This clone is a singleton in its sample. The chain employs TRBV2 and TRBJ2-5, with TRBD1 identical over 9 bases. Per germline, CDR1 SNHLY and CDR2 FYNNEI. The CDR3 extends over 15 amino acids. The V and J ends lost 7 bases and 5 bases, in that order; junction bases with no gene match: 11. CDR3 protein: CASKAVQGAGETQYF. The CDR3 coding sequence is TGTGCCAGCAAAGCAGTACAGGGGGCGGGTGAGACCCAGTACTTC. The variable domain in full, completed from reference TRBV2 and TRBJ2-5, reads EPEVTQTPSHQVTQMGQEVILRCVPISNHLYFYWYRQILGQKVEFLVSFYNNEISEKSEIFDDQFSVERPDGSNFTLKIRSTKLEDSAMYFCASKAVQGAGETQYFGPGTRLLVL.

The chain has TRBV24-1 and TRBJ2-7, with 7 bases that match TRBD1. V gave up 3 bases and J gave up 2 bases; unmatched junction bases: 3. The CDR3 length is 14 residues. The V gene's germline CDR1 is KGHDR and CDR2 SFDVKD. CDR3 sequence: CATSDNRGTYEQYF. CDR3 in DNA: TGTGCCACCAGTGATAACAGGGGTACCTACGAGCAGTACTTC.

The chain has TRBV7-9 and TRBJ1-1, with D unresolved. CDR1 is SEHNR, CDR2 FQNEAQ, per germline (reference sequence). Trimming took off 1 base at V and 9 bases at J, with 12 bases between the two ends. CDR3 length: 13 residues. DNA for the CDR3: TGTGCCAGCAGCTTAGATGTGCCTACTAAAGCTTTCTTT. This encodes CASSLDVPTKAFF.